This T cell receptor (beta chain) is drawn from a study of blood T cell dynamics during melanoma immunotherapy. Turning to the study itself: Standard first-line treatment here was pembrolizumab or nivolumab plus ipilimumab in metastatic melanoma. Study conclusions and caveats: Disease-control patients' PBMC repertoires became either more clonal or more diverse at W3.

DNA loading was fixed at 350 ng for all bulk PBMC samples. Sequencing was performed with immunoSEQ multiplex PCR; in TCRdb, only in-frame clones are kept and a portion is missing. The sample holds 8,500 to 14,000 clones, approximately 87% seen once. The germline V gene encodes CDR1 MDHEN and CDR2 SYDVKM. CDR3 length equals 10 residues. The ends were cut back, 3 bases at V and 6 bases at J, with 2 bases in the middle. Documented time point: pre-treatment baseline. Prior systemic cancer therapy, immunosuppressant use and other active malignancies excluded patients. Remarks on this clone: Its antigen is unidentified.

The J gene is TRBJ1-2, the V gene TRBV28; D is undetermined. Sequences were derived from blood, sampled from a patient treated with checkpoint blockade. This TCR came from a human donor with melanoma. CDR3: CASSFHGYTF. CDR3 sequence (DNA): TGTGCCAGCAGTTTCCATGGCTACACCTTC.